The 26 T cell receptor beta chains below were found in one sample sequenced in a study of blood T cell repertoires in COVID-19. Using immunoSEQ multiplex PCR, the repertoire was profiled, and TCRdb retains in-frame clones only, with some absent. The table has about 50,000 clones, about 82% seen once. The sample taken for sequencing was peripheral blood. These receptors were taken from an older woman with acute or convalescent COVID-19.

The chain carries TRBV18 and TRBJ2-1; TRBD2 matches 7 bases. Germline V gene lookup returns CDR1 KGHSH and CDR2 LQKENI. V dropped 8 bases and J dropped 3; count of bases not matched to a gene: 7. This CDR3 is 14 amino acids long. The CDR3 region has the DNA TGTGCCAGCCAGACCCGCGGGGGCTACAATGAGCAGTTCTTC. Its translation: CASQTRGGYNEQFF.

This chain uses TRBV3-1 (or the pseudogene TRBV3-2) with TRBJ1-6; 7 bases fit TRBD1. Trimming took 2 bases from V and 0 from J; bases not matched to a gene: 4. In germline, CDR1 is LGHDT, CDR2 YNNKEL (reference sequence). The CDR3 runs 17 residues. Here the CDR3 reads CASSQRGRGSYNSPLHF. CDR3 DNA: TGTGCCAGCAGCCAAAGGGGGCGGGGCTCCTATAATTCACCCCTCCACTTT.

This clone has just a few counts. The chain links TRBV5-1 to TRBJ2-3, with 9 nucleotides matching TRBD2. Per the germline V gene, CDR1 is SGHRS and CDR2 is YFSETQ. V was pared by 4 bases and J by 6 bases, with 21 bases of the junction left unmatched. The CDR3 consists of 19 residues. The CDR3 DNA reads TGCGCCAGCAGCCTCGCCGCGGGTAGGCTAGCGGGAAAGGGGGATACGCAGTATTTT. Its translation: CASSLAAGRLAGKGDTQYF.

The V and J genes are TRBV30 and TRBJ1-6, with 7 bases matching TRBD1. Germline CDR1 and CDR2: GTSNPN and SVGIG (reference sequence). V shed 3 bases and J 7 bases; nucleotides not matched to a gene: 6. This CDR3 contains 14 residues. The CDR3 DNA reads as TGTGCCTGGAGGCTGGGACAGACCAATTCACCCCTCCACTTT. Its protein product is CAWRLGQTNSPLHF.

The chain combines TRBV28 with TRBJ1-4; 7 positions match TRBD1. The CDR3 is 14 amino acids. V shed 5 bases and J 8 bases; nucleotides not matched to a gene: 8. The germline CDR1 and CDR2 sequences are MDHEN and SYDVKM. Here the CDR3 reads CASSGGFRGEKLFF. The CDR3 DNA reads TGTGCCAGCAGTGGGGGATTCAGGGGGGAAAAACTGTTTTTT.

The CDR3 DNA is TGTGCCAGCAGTGAAGCGCTTATCAGGGGGCTAGGAGAGACCCAGTACTTC. This translates into CASSEALIRGLGETQYF. The rearrangement joins TRBV2 to TRBJ2-5; 8 bases align to TRBD1. This CDR3 is 17 amino acids long. Germline V gene data show CDR1 as SNHLY and CDR2 as FYNNEI. J gave up 4 bases and V 0 bases, and 10 bases lay outside the gene matches.

The chain's CDR3 is CAWSSRSVAGRTQYF. CDR3 DNA sequence: TGTGCCTGGAGCTCCAGGTCAGTGGCGGGACGGACCCAGTACTTC. The gene calls are TRBV30 and TRBJ2-5; perhaps TRBD2 as D (6 bases). Trimming left V 3 bases short and J 7 bases short, with 21 bases between. The V gene's germline CDR1 is GTSNPN and CDR2 SVGIG (reference sequence). The CDR3 loop spans 15 amino acids.

The V gene is TRBV3-1 (or the pseudogene TRBV3-2), the J gene TRBJ1-4; 10 nucleotides line up with TRBD1. This CDR3 has 14 residues. Germline assignment: CDR1 LGHDT and CDR2 YNNKEL (reference sequence). V was pared by 6 bases and J by 7 bases, with 5 bases of the junction left unmatched. CDR3 residues: CASSRDRGREKLFF. CDR3 nucleotide sequence: TGTGCCAGCAGTCGGGACAGGGGTCGTGAAAAACTGTTTTTT.

The chain has TRBV6-1 and TRBJ2-1; 9 positions match TRBD1. The V gene end was trimmed by 0 bases and the J gene end by 9 bases; junction bases not matched to a gene: 9. The germline V gene has CDR1 MNHNS and CDR2 SASEGT. The CDR3 covers 16 residues. For the CDR3, the DNA is TGTGCCAGCAGTGAAGCCAGGACAGGGGAGGTGGGTGAGCAGTTCTTC. Translated: CASSEARTGEVGEQFF.

The CDR3 DNA follows: TGTGCCAGCAGTTTATCGAACAGGAGATCCACAGATACGCAGTATTTT. Translation gives CASSLSNRRSTDTQYF. This sequence joins TRBV27 and TRBJ2-3; D possibly corresponds to TRBD1 (5 bases). Trimming took off 0 bases at V and 2 bases at J, with 12 bases between the two ends. CDR3 length: 16 amino acids. Per the germline V gene, CDR1 is MNHEY and CDR2 is SMNVEV (reference sequence).

The V gene is TRBV5-1, the J gene TRBJ1-4, with D hard to call. Germline CDR1 and CDR2: SGHRS and YFSETQ. The length of the CDR3 is 17 residues. V lost 1 base to trimming and J lost 5 bases, with 18 bases between them. This CDR3 reads CASSLSQIRAENEKLFF. The CDR3 DNA reads as TGCGCCAGCAGCTTGTCCCAGATCCGAGCGGAAAATGAAAAACTGTTTTTT.

This clone appeared a few times. This chain uses TRBV9 with TRBJ1-2; D gene uncertain. This CDR3 is 15 amino acids long. In germline, CDR1 is SGDLS, CDR2 YYNGEE. Trimming took off 3 bases at V and 3 bases at J, with 15 bases between the two ends. CDR3 sequence: CASSAQHRGDYGYTF. The CDR3 DNA is TGTGCCAGCAGCGCCCAGCATCGGGGAGACTATGGCTACACCTTC.

V is TRBV28 and J is TRBJ1-6, with a possible D match to TRBD1 (6 bases). Germline V gene data show CDR1 as MDHEN and CDR2 as SYDVKM. CDR3 length: 15 amino acids. The germline V and J ends were trimmed by 5 bases and 7 bases, with 15 bases remaining between them. Here the CDR3 reads CASSPLDSLNSPLHF. CDR3 DNA sequence: TGTGCCAGCAGTCCCCTGGACAGCCTCAATTCACCCCTCCACTTT.

The gene calls are TRBV20-1 and TRBJ2-3; tentative D call: TRBD1 (6 bases). V was clipped by 8 bases and J by 6 bases, with 12 bases between them. Germline CDR1 reads DFQATT; CDR2 reads SNEGSKA (reference sequence). This CDR3 is 11 amino acids long. CDR3 in DNA: TGCAGTACAGGGATGTCGGATACGCAGTATTTT. Amino acid sequence: CSTGMSDTQYF.

The chain links TRBV27 to TRBJ1-4, with D tentatively TRBD1 (6 bases). CDR3 length: 14 residues. V dropped 6 bases and J dropped 8 bases, with 16 bases sitting between them. Germline CDR1 reads MNHEY; CDR2 reads SMNVEV (reference sequence). CDR3 region: CASRRSGVGEKLFF. Written as DNA, the CDR3 is TGTGCCAGCAGGCGTTCAGGGGTCGGGGAAAAACTGTTTTTT. Full variable domain (remainder filled in from reference TRBV27 and TRBJ1-4): EAQVTQNPRYLITVTGKKLTVTCSQNMNHEYMSWYRQDPGLGLRQIYYSMNVEVTDKGDVPEGYKVSRKEKRNFPLILESPSPNQTSLYFCASRRSGVGEKLFFGSGTQLSVL.

This chain joins TRBV28 and TRBJ1-5, with D possibly TRBD1 on 6 matching bases. V dropped 5 bases and J dropped 4 bases, with 18 bases sitting between them. Germline V CDR1 and CDR2: MDHEN, SYDVKM. The CDR3 has 16 residues. In nucleotides, the CDR3 is TGTGCCAGCAGTCCCGTTTGGACAGATACAAATCAGCCCCAGCATTTT. Amino acids: CASSPVWTDTNQPQHF.

The gene calls are TRBV13 and TRBJ2-6; unclear D gene. The V gene lost 2 bases and the J gene lost 0 bases, with 5 bases spanning the gap. CDR1 and CDR2 (germline): PRHDT, FYEKMQ (reference sequence). There are 15 residues in the CDR3. CDR3 in DNA: TGTGCCAGCAGCTTATATTCCTCTGGGGCCAACGTCCTGACTTTC. Translated: CASSLYSSGANVLTF. Together with reference TRBV13 and TRBJ2-6, the CDR3 gives the full variable domain: AAGVIQSPRHLIKEKRETATLKCYPIPRHDTVYWYQQGPGQDPQFLISFYEKMQSDKGSIPDRFSAQQFSDYHSELNMSSLELGDSALYFCASSLYSSGANVLTFGAGSRLTVL.

The chain is built from TRBV2 and TRBJ1-5; the match to TRBD1 covers 7 bases. Germline lookup yields CDR1 SNHLY and CDR2 FYNNEI. J lost 5 bases, V lost 4 bases, and 8 bases had no gene match. This CDR3 is built from 15 residues. CDR3 bases: TGTGCCAGCAGTGTAGGAAGCAGGGGGGATCAGCCCCAGCATTTT. It yields the protein CASSVGSRGDQPQHF.

The genes are TRBV6-1 and TRBJ2-7; D uncertain. The CDR3 runs to 12 residues. The germline V gene encodes CDR1 MNHNS and CDR2 SASEGT. V lost 2 bases and J lost 5, with 7 bases in between. DNA of the CDR3: TGTGCCAGCAGTGAATCCGTCCACGAGCAGTACTTC. Its translation is CASSESVHEQYF.

This chain connects TRBV5-5 to TRBJ2-7; 11 bases are shared with TRBD2. Germline V gene sequence: CDR1 SGHKS, CDR2 YYEKEE (reference sequence). This CDR3 has 17 residues. The V segment lost 0 bases and the J segment 0 bases; nucleotides outside the gene matches: 5. CDR3 region: CASSLGLAGSVSYEQYF. The DNA of the CDR3 is TGTGCCAGCAGCTTGGGACTAGCGGGATCCGTCTCCTACGAGCAGTACTTC.

A note on this clone: The junction differs from germline at one of its ends, possibly a read error. The genes are TRBV7-8 and TRBJ2-5; 10 nucleotides agree with TRBD1. Germline V gene data show CDR1 as SGHVS and CDR2 as FQNEAQ. CDR3 length equals 14 residues. The CDR3, as DNA: TGCGCCTTAGGGAGGGGACAGGGGCGAGAGACCCAGTACTTC. Translating gives CALGRGQGRETQYF.

The J gene is TRBJ2-3, the V gene TRBV9; the D gene is possibly TRBD2 (5 bases). This CDR3 comprises 14 residues. Germline values: CDR1 SGDLS, CDR2 YYNGEE. V lost 4 bases, J lost 4 bases, and 13 bases lay in between. Here the CDR3 reads CASSPLPGADTQYF. The CDR3 DNA sequence: TGTGCCAGCAGCCCCCTCCCCGGGGCAGATACGCAGTATTTT.

The chain couples TRBV5-1 to TRBJ2-1, with 9 bases matching TRBD2. Germline CDR1 and CDR2: SGHRS and YFSETQ. Trimming at V came to 4 bases and at J to 8 bases, leaving 10 bases not matched to a gene. CDR3 length: 15 residues. The CDR3 loop is CASSRSGTSSDEQFF. For the CDR3, the DNA is TGCGCCAGCAGCCGAAGTGGGACTAGCTCAGATGAGCAGTTCTTC. Full variable domain (missing parts from reference TRBV5-1 and TRBJ2-1): KAGVTQTPRYLIKTRGQQVTLSCSPISGHRSVSWYQQTPGQGLQFLFEYFSETQRNKGNFPGRFSGRQFSNSRSEMNVSTLELGDSALYLCASSRSGTSSDEQFFGPGTRLTVL.

The rearrangement joins TRBV28 to TRBJ2-6; possibly TRBD2 for D (6 bases). CDR3 length equals 14 residues. V was clipped by 4 bases and J by 2 bases, with 6 bases between them. Germline V gives CDR1 MDHEN, CDR2 SYDVKM. In DNA form, the CDR3 reads TGTGCCAGCAGTTCGGGAGCTGGGGCCAACGTCCTGACTTTC. Translation: CASSSGAGANVLTF.

This rearrangement joins TRBV5-4 to TRBJ2-2; 7 nucleotides match TRBD1. J gave up 6 bases and V 1 base, and 3 bases lay outside the gene matches. Germline loops: CDR1 SGHNT, CDR2 YYREEE (reference sequence). This CDR3 spans 14 amino acids. The CDR3 spells CASSLSQGSGELFF. The DNA for the CDR3 is TGTGCCAGCAGCTTGTCACAGGGGTCCGGGGAGCTGTTTTTT. Supplemented by reference TRBV5-4 and TRBJ2-2, the full variable domain reads ETGVTQSPTHLIKTRGQQVTLRCSSQSGHNTVSWYQQALGQGPQFIFQYYREEENGRGNFPPRFSGLQFPNYSSELNVNALELDDSALYLCASSLSQGSGELFFGEGSRLTVL.

The J gene is TRBJ2-5, the V gene TRBV28; 9 bases fit TRBD1. Unmatched junction bases numbered 9, after V lost 2 bases and J lost 5 bases. CDR3 size: 16 residues. In germline, CDR1 is MDHEN, CDR2 SYDVKM. CDR3 residues: CASSLPRSGQGETQYF. DNA of the CDR3: TGTGCCAGCAGTTTACCCCGGAGCGGACAGGGGGAGACCCAGTACTTC.